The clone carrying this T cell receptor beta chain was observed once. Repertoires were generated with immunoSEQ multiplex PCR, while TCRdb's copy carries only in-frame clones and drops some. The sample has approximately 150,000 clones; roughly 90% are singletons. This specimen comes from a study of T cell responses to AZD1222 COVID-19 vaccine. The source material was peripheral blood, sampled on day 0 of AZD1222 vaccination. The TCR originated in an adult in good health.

Here the CDR3 reads CASSMGGENTEAFF. CDR3 in DNA: TGTGCCAGCAGTATGGGGGGGGAGAACACTGAAGCTTTCTTT. The chain is built from TRBV6-5 and TRBJ1-1; possibly TRBD1 for D (5 bases). Germline CDR1 reads MNHEY; CDR2 reads SVGAGI. V lost 5 bases to trimming and J lost 1 base, with 11 bases between them. The length of the CDR3 is 14 residues.